Listed below are T cell receptor beta chains from one sample, sequenced in a study of blood T cell repertoires in COVID-19. Method: immunoSEQ multiplex PCR; TCRdb's copy keeps in-frame clones and lacks some. The sample consists of about 200,000 clones, around nine tenths of them appearing once. Sequenced sample: peripheral blood. The receptors come from a man between 35 and 55 years old with acute or convalescent COVID-19. CDR3s include the opening cysteine and the closing phenylalanine or tryptophan. A D gene is named only where the DNA matches it firmly. Expanded clones get a size class; other rows say once, few or many, or leave the size out.

-	TRBV19	-	TRBJ1-1	CASSIDNTVWRAEAFF	TGTGCCAGTAGTATAGATAACACAGTTTGGAGGGCTGAAGCTTTCTTT
TRBD2	TRBV27	once	TRBJ2-7	CASSFIAGGVEQYF	TGTGCCAGCAGTTTCATAGCGGGAGGTGTCGAGCAGTACTTC
-	TRBV28	-	TRBJ2-7	CASSLWKGDQYF	TGTGCCAGCAGTTTATGGAAGGGGGACCAGTACTTC
-	TRBV11-2	-	TRBJ1-2	CASSQTRRGSYGYTF	TGTGCCAGCAGCCAGACACGACGGGGGTCCTATGGCTACACCTTC
-	TRBV14	-	TRBJ2-5	CASSQSPSHKTQYF	TGTGCCAGCAGCCAAAGCCCTTCTCATAAGACCCAGTACTTC
TRBD1	TRBV12-3/TRBV12-4	-	TRBJ2-5	CASTQQGGETQYF	TGTGCCAGCACGCAACAGGGGGGAGAGACCCAGTACTTC
-	TRBV30	-	TRBJ2-7	CAWSPTGHGEYF	TGTGCCTGGAGCCCGACAGGCCATGGGGAGTACTTC
-	TRBV5-1	-	TRBJ1-4	CASSLAVRDFGEKLFF	TGCGCCAGCAGCTTGGCAGTAAGGGACTTTGGGGAAAAACTGTTTTTT
-	TRBV28	-	TRBJ1-1	CASSIDRSMNTEAFF	TGTGCCAGCAGCATCGACAGGTCCATGAACACTGAAGCTTTCTTT
TRBD2	TRBV6-1	few	TRBJ2-7	CASSDPGEGEQYF	TGTGCCAGCAGTGATCCGGGGGAGGGCGAGCAGTACTTC
-	TRBV18	-	TRBJ2-7	CASSPSRTDYYEQYF	TGTGCCAGCTCACCTTCTAGGACAGATTACTACGAGCAGTACTTC
-	TRBV4-3	-	TRBJ2-3	CASSQALGEDTQYF	TGCGCCAGCAGCCAAGCCCTCGGGGAAGATACGCAGTATTTT
-	TRBV4-1	-	TRBJ2-2	CASSHIVPNTGELFF	TGCGCCAGCAGCCACATTGTCCCGAACACCGGGGAGCTGTTTTTT
-	TRBV30	-	TRBJ1-3	CAWSGLQPGAPVNTIYF	TGTGCCTGGAGTGGCCTCCAACCAGGGGCCCCAGTAAACACCATATATTTT
-	TRBV29-1	-	TRBJ2-7	CSVDAGDEQYF	TGCAGCGTTGATGCCGGGGACGAGCAGTACTTC
-	TRBV14	-	TRBJ2-5	CASSRGETQYF	TGTGCCAGCAGCCGAGGGGAGACCCAGTACTTC
-	TRBV7-9	-	TRBJ1-1	CASSALGGENTEAFF	TGTGCCAGCAGCGCCCTAGGGGGAGAGAACACTGAAGCTTTCTTT
TRBD2	TRBV6-1	once	TRBJ2-5	CASSGAGGEETQYF	TGTGCCAGCAGTGGAGCGGGAGGGGAAGAGACCCAGTACTTC
-	TRBV7-8	few	TRBJ1-2	CASSLNPGGLDYGYTF	TGTGCCAGCAGCCTTAACCCCGGGGGGTTGGACTATGGCTACACCTTC
-	TRBV27	-	TRBJ1-5	CASSPRTGTINQPQHF	TGTGCCAGCAGTCCTCGCACCGGGACAATTAATCAGCCCCAGCATTTT
TRBD2	TRBV6-4	-	TRBJ2-3	CASSGASGDTDTQYF	TGTGCCAGCAGTGGGGCTAGCGGGGACACAGATACGCAGTATTTT
-	TRBV7-8	-	TRBJ2-2	CASSYVANTNTGELFF	TGTGCCAGCAGCTACGTAGCGAATACGAACACCGGGGAGCTGTTTTTT
-	TRBV7-9	-	TRBJ1-5	CASSLGAESQPQHF	TGTGCCAGCAGCTTAGGGGCAGAGAGTCAGCCCCAGCATTTT
-	TRBV7-8	-	TRBJ2-1	CASSPWGVPVSEQFF	TGTGCCAGCAGTCCCTGGGGGGTGCCAGTGAGTGAGCAGTTCTTC
-	TRBV29-1	once	TRBJ1-1	CSVVRQAMNTEAFF	TGCAGCGTTGTCAGGCAGGCCATGAACACTGAAGCTTTCTTT
TRBD2	TRBV6-5	-	TRBJ2-5	CASSYSSPGLAETQYF	TGTGCCAGCAGTTACTCGAGTCCAGGACTAGCGGAGACCCAGTACTTC
TRBD1	TRBV9	-	TRBJ2-7	CASSTGTGSSYEQYF	TGTGCCAGCAGCACGGGGACAGGGAGCTCCTACGAGCAGTACTTC
-	TRBV6-6	-	TRBJ1-5	CASSSVVNQPQHF	TGTGCCAGCAGCTCCGTAGTAAATCAGCCCCAGCATTTT
TRBD1	TRBV25-1	-	TRBJ1-3	CASSKGGGNTIYF	TGTGCCAGCAGTAAAGGGGGCGGAAACACCATATATTTT
-	TRBV18	-	TRBJ2-1	CASSPTEHPGNEQFF	TGTGCCAGCTCACCAACTGAGCATCCGGGCAATGAGCAGTTCTTC
TRBD2	TRBV27	-	TRBJ2-1	CASNEGTSWGVNEQFF	TGTGCCAGCAACGAAGGGACTAGCTGGGGGGTCAATGAGCAGTTCTTC
-	TRBV7-2	-	TRBJ1-5	CASSSGAHPNQPQHF	TGTGCCAGCAGCTCAGGGGCTCACCCAAATCAGCCCCAGCATTTT
-	TRBV12-3/TRBV12-4	-	TRBJ1-2	CASSFTNYGYTF	TGTGCCAGCAGTTTTACTAACTATGGCTACACCTTC
-	TRBV11-3	few	TRBJ1-2	CASSLDGNYGYTF	TGTGCCAGCAGCTTAGATGGCAACTATGGCTACACCTTC
TRBD2	TRBV5-6	-	TRBJ2-5	CASSLAAGSGETQYF	TGTGCCAGCAGCTTGGCAGCGGGGAGCGGAGAGACCCAGTACTTC
TRBD1	TRBV7-2	-	TRBJ1-5	CASSLDDRGSLYSNQPQHF	TGTGCCAGCAGCTTGGATGACAGGGGGTCCCTGTATAGCAATCAGCCCCAGCATTTT
TRBD2	TRBV5-1	-	TRBJ2-1	CASSPRLAGNNEQFF	TGCGCCAGCAGCCCTCGACTAGCGGGGAACAATGAGCAGTTCTTC
TRBD2	TRBV20-1	-	TRBJ2-7	CSASGLAGLSYEQYF	TGCAGTGCTAGTGGACTAGCGGGCCTCTCCTACGAGCAGTACTTC
-	TRBV27	-	TRBJ2-2	CASSLSSWTANTGELFF	TGTGCCAGCAGTTTATCGAGCTGGACTGCGAACACCGGGGAGCTGTTTTTT
-	TRBV4-3	-	TRBJ2-1	CASSQVGIDNEQFF	TGCGCCAGCAGCCAAGTCGGGATTGACAATGAGCAGTTCTTC
-	TRBV5-6	-	TRBJ1-2	CASSSRDYGYTF	TGTGCCAGCAGCAGCAGGGACTATGGCTACACCTTC
-	TRBV28	-	TRBJ2-3	CASTAGRGRDTQYF	TGTGCCAGCACCGCCGGGCGGGGGCGAGATACGCAGTATTTT
TRBD1	TRBV7-2	-	TRBJ1-2	CASSLGVSGQGGNYGYTF	TGTGCCAGCAGCTTAGGAGTATCTGGGCAGGGGGGCAACTATGGCTACACCTTC
-	TRBV18	-	TRBJ2-1	CASSLGGQPNEQFF	TGTGCCAGCTCACTCGGAGGCCAGCCTAATGAGCAGTTCTTC
-	TRBV27	-	TRBJ1-4	CASKVGRAREKLFF	TGTGCCAGCAAGGTGGGCAGGGCGAGGGAAAAACTGTTTTTT
-	TRBV27	-	TRBJ2-2	CASRSIQGNTGELFF	TGTGCCAGCAGATCGATACAGGGTAACACCGGGGAGCTGTTTTTT
-	TRBV5-8	-	TRBJ1-2	CASSLGGDPYGYTF	TGTGCCAGCAGCTTGGGAGGTGATCCGTATGGCTACACCTTC
TRBD2	TRBV30	-	TRBJ2-1	CAWSGPSGGHNEQFF	TGTGCCTGGAGTGGTCCTAGCGGGGGTCACAATGAGCAGTTCTTC
TRBD2	TRBV7-6	-	TRBJ2-5	CASRPSGGLQETQYF	TGTGCCAGCAGGCCTAGCGGGGGACTACAAGAGACCCAGTACTTC
TRBD2	TRBV5-1	-	TRBJ2-1	CASSSLAGGGPEQFF	TGCGCCAGCAGCTCCCTAGCGGGGGGAGGACCGGAGCAGTTCTTC
-	TRBV7-3	once	TRBJ1-1	CASSTTRGDTEAFF	TGTGCCAGCAGTACCACCCGGGGGGACACTGAAGCTTTCTTT
-	TRBV27	-	TRBJ1-1	CASRDRQTAAFF	TGTGCCAGCAGGGATAGACAGACAGCGGCTTTCTTT
TRBD2	TRBV11-2	once	TRBJ2-3	CASSDLAGVKDTQYF	TGTGCCAGCAGTGACCTAGCGGGGGTCAAAGATACGCAGTATTTT
TRBD2	TRBV18	-	TRBJ2-7	CASSLFSGTSGRSDEQYF	TGTGCCAGCTCACTTTTCTCCGGGACTAGCGGGAGGAGCGACGAGCAGTACTTC
-	TRBV6-5	-	TRBJ2-1	CASRYGGASYNEQFF	TGTGCCAGCAGATACGGCGGGGCGTCATACAATGAGCAGTTCTTC